This TCR beta chain comes out of a study of blood T cells in healthy people across ages. This clonotype was seen only a few times. Its antigen is as yet unknown. Study-wide findings and caveats: Comparison with aged donors showed that long-lived donors had more naive CD4+ cells and higher diversity.

Using a J-beta primer mix together with a sample-barcoded 5' primer, a second PCR was run for roughly 7 to 12 cycles. From each sample, at least 2.5 million paired-end reads containing CDR3 were obtained. TCRdb reanalysed the 5' RACE reads using MiXCR and keeps one entry per CDR3 protein. The sample has more than 700,000 distinct CDR3 sequences, about 42% seen once. The sample consisted of blood. The receptor was isolated from a man older than 75 in good health.

CDR3 bases: TGCAGCGGTGGTAGACTTGACGAGCAGTACTTC. This codes for CSGGRLDEQYF. The genes are TRBV29-1 and TRBJ2-7; no clear D. V lost 7 bases to trimming and J lost 5 bases, with 12 bases between them. The CDR3 has 11 amino acids. Germline CDR1 reads SQVTM; CDR2 reads ANQGSEA.